These T cell receptor beta chains were read from a single sample in a study of blood T cell repertoires in COVID-19. Profiling relied on immunoSEQ multiplex PCR, and the TCRdb table lists in-frame clones only, not all of them. The sample lists around 84,000 clones; over 85% were seen once. The sequencing input was peripheral blood. These receptors were obtained from a middle-aged man with active COVID-19. CDR3s include the opening cysteine and the closing phenylalanine or tryptophan. The D gene is left open where the match is weak. Size is omitted from some rows. Given values are once, few, many or a class for expanded clones.

D	V	J	size	CDR3	DNA
TRBD1	TRBV18	TRBJ1-2	-	CASSPPDRVYGYTF	TGTGCCAGCTCACCCCCAGACAGGGTCTATGGCTACACCTTC
TRBD1	TRBV15	TRBJ2-7	-	CATSRDGQGVTEQYF	TGTGCCACCAGCAGAGATGGACAGGGAGTAACCGAGCAGTACTTC
-	TRBV2	TRBJ2-7	once	CASSALAAVTYEQYF	TGTGCCAGCAGCGCCTTAGCGGCAGTTACCTACGAGCAGTACTTC
-	TRBV5-4	TRBJ1-1	-	CASSLVEGQEAFF	TGTGCCAGCAGCTTGGTTGAGGGCCAGGAAGCTTTCTTT
TRBD2	TRBV6-6	TRBJ2-3	-	CASSGGLASFTDTQYF	TGTGCCAGCAGTGGGGGACTAGCTAGTTTCACAGATACGCAGTATTTT
TRBD1	TRBV6-6	TRBJ1-1	-	CASRTGQNTEAFF	TGTGCCAGCAGGACAGGGCAGAACACTGAAGCTTTCTTT
TRBD1	TRBV4-3	TRBJ1-1	-	CASSQGASEDRGNTEAFF	TGCGCCAGCAGCCAAGGTGCCTCCGAGGACAGGGGAAACACTGAAGCTTTCTTT
-	TRBV7-2	TRBJ1-1	-	CASSLTHRETTEAFF	TGTGCCAGCAGCTTAACCCACAGGGAGACCACTGAAGCTTTCTTT
TRBD1	TRBV28	TRBJ2-4	-	CASSYETGGNIQYF	TGTGCCAGCAGTTACGAGACAGGGGGAAACATTCAGTACTTC
TRBD1	TRBV9	TRBJ1-4	few	CASSVEQGGKLFF	TGTGCCAGCAGCGTAGAACAGGGGGGTAAACTGTTTTTT
-	TRBV6-5	TRBJ1-1	-	CASRQDEAFF	TGTGCCAGCCGACAGGATGAAGCTTTCTTT
-	TRBV6-4	TRBJ1-1	-	CASSESGTGGAEAFF	TGTGCCAGCAGTGAGTCCGGGACGGGAGGGGCTGAAGCTTTCTTT
TRBD2	TRBV5-5	TRBJ2-1	-	CASSATGTNEEQFF	TGTGCCAGCAGCGCCACTGGGACTAACGAGGAGCAGTTCTTC
-	TRBV19	TRBJ1-3	-	CASRGSSGNTIYF	TGTGCCTCGCGGGGGAGCTCTGGAAACACCATATATTTT
-	TRBV27	TRBJ2-1	-	CASSLGLADYNEQFF	TGTGCCAGCAGTTTGGGTCTAGCTGACTACAATGAGCAGTTCTTC
-	TRBV11-2	TRBJ2-7	-	CASSLVRDSKIYEQYF	TGTGCCAGCAGCTTAGTCCGGGACTCCAAAATCTACGAGCAGTACTTC
-	TRBV7-2	TRBJ1-4	-	CASSLVGNPNEKLFF	TGTGCCAGCAGCTTGGTCGGGAATCCTAATGAAAAACTGTTTTTT
TRBD2	TRBV10-3	TRBJ2-1	-	CAIRGTSRPYNEQFF	TGTGCCATCAGGGGGACTAGCAGACCTTACAATGAGCAGTTCTTC
TRBD1	TRBV2	TRBJ1-6	-	CASREEDRASYNSPLHF	TGTGCCAGCAGAGAGGAGGACAGGGCCTCCTATAATTCACCCCTCCACTTT
-	TRBV4-1	TRBJ1-2	-	CASSQVALSGYTF	TGCGCCAGCAGCCAAGTTGCTCTAAGTGGCTACACCTTC
-	TRBV4-3	TRBJ1-2	-	CASSQDSGNAYGYTF	TGCGCCAGCAGCCAAGATTCGGGGAATGCCTATGGCTACACCTTC
TRBD1	TRBV25-1	TRBJ2-5	-	CASSEYRQGTKETQYF	TGTGCCAGCAGTGAATATAGACAGGGGACGAAAGAGACCCAGTACTTC
TRBD1	TRBV4-2	TRBJ2-5	-	CASSQDWTGGETQYF	TGTGCCAGCAGCCAAGATTGGACAGGAGGAGAGACCCAGTACTTC
TRBD1	TRBV11-2	TRBJ1-3	-	CASSATYRGLEGNTIYF	TGTGCCAGCAGCGCTACATACAGGGGGCTGGAGGGAAACACCATATATTTT
-	TRBV30	TRBJ2-7	-	CAWTHPGRVEQYF	TGTGCCTGGACCCACCCCGGCAGGGTCGAGCAGTACTTC
TRBD1	TRBV4-1	TRBJ2-4	-	CASSQEGTGGIGNIQYF	TGCGCCAGCAGCCAAGAGGGAACAGGGGGGATCGGAAACATTCAGTACTTC
-	TRBV3-1/TRBV3-2	TRBJ1-6	once	CASSQVPTGNSPLHF	TGTGCCAGCAGCCAAGTACCCACGGGAAATTCACCCCTCCACTTT
TRBD2	TRBV19	TRBJ2-5	-	CAGAGGYQETQYF	TGTGCCGGAGCGGGGGGCTACCAAGAGACCCAGTACTTC
TRBD1	TRBV9	TRBJ1-6	-	CASSVAGQYNSPLHF	TGTGCCAGCAGCGTCGCGGGACAGTATAATTCACCCCTCCACTTT
TRBD1	TRBV6-5	TRBJ1-2	-	CASALSGTGDYGYTF	TGTGCCAGTGCCTTATCCGGGACAGGGGATTATGGCTACACCTTC
-	TRBV11-3	TRBJ2-7	-	CASSLDTGTYEQYF	TGTGCCAGCAGCTTAGATACAGGAACCTACGAGCAGTACTTC
-	TRBV28	TRBJ1-6	-	CASTPRGSYNSPLHF	TGTGCCAGCACCCCCCGGGGGTCCTATAATTCACCCCTCCACTTT
-	TRBV19	TRBJ2-1	-	CASSDSNEQFF	TGTGCCAGTAGCGACAGCAATGAGCAGTTCTTC
-	TRBV12-3/TRBV12-4	TRBJ1-5	-	CASSFQWNQPQHF	TGTGCCAGCAGTTTCCAGTGGAATCAGCCCCAGCATTTT
-	TRBV2	TRBJ2-3	-	CASSDRLEADTQYF	TGTGCCAGCAGTGATAGACTAGAGGCAGATACGCAGTATTTT
-	TRBV6-6	TRBJ2-7	once	CASTNGGNSYEQYF	TGTGCCAGCACGAATGGCGGGAACAGTTACGAGCAGTACTTC
TRBD1	TRBV6-6	TRBJ2-7	few	CASGLPGTGGSYEQYF	TGTGCCAGCGGCTTACCCGGGACAGGGGGATCCTACGAGCAGTACTTC
-	TRBV28	TRBJ2-5	-	CASSFAGWGQVETQYF	TGTGCCAGCAGTTTTGCCGGATGGGGGCAAGTAGAGACCCAGTACTTC
-	TRBV5-1	TRBJ1-3	-	CASSPLGDSGNTIYF	TGCGCCAGCAGCCCCCTGGGAGACTCTGGAAACACCATATATTTT
-	TRBV12-5	TRBJ2-1	-	CASGLVLGLPYNEQFF	TGTGCTAGTGGTTTGGTACTGGGACTGCCCTACAATGAGCAGTTCTTC
TRBD1	TRBV11-2	TRBJ2-1	-	CASSGQGVHEQFF	TGTGCCAGCAGCGGACAGGGGGTTCATGAGCAGTTCTTC
TRBD2	TRBV7-9	TRBJ2-3	-	CASSLFLAGGPDTQYF	TGTGCCAGCAGCTTATTCCTAGCGGGAGGGCCAGATACGCAGTATTTT
-	TRBV7-9	TRBJ2-2	-	CASSPGPTGFPTGELFF	TGTGCCAGCAGCCCTGGACCCACAGGGTTTCCCACCGGGGAGCTGTTTTTT